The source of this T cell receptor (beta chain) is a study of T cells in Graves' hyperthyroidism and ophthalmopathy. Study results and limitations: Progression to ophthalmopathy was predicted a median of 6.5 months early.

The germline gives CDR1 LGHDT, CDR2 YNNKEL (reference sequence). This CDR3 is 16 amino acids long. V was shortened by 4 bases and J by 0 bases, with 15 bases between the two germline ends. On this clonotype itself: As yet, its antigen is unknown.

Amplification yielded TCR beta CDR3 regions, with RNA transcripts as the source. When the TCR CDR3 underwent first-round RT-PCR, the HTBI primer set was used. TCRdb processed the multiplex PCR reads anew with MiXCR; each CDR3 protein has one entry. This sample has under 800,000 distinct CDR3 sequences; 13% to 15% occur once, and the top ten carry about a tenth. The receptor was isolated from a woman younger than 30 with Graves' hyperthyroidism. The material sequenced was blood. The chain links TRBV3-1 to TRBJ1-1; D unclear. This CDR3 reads CASSPREVTMNTEAFF. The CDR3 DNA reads TGTGCCAGCAGCCCCCGGGAGGTCACCATGAACACTGAAGCTTTCTTT.